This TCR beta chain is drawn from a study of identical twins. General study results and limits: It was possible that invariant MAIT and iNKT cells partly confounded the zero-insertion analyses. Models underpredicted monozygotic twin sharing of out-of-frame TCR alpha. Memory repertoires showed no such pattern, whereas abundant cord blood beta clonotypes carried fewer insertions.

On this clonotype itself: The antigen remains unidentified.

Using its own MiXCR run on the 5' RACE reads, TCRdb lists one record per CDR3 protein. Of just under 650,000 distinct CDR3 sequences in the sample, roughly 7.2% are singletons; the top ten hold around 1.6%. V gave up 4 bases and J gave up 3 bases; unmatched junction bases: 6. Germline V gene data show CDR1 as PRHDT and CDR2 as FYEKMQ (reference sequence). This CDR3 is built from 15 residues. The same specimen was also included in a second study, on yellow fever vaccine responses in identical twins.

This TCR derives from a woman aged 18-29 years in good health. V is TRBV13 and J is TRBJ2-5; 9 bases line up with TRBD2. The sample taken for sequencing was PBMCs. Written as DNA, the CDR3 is TGTGCCAGCAGCTCCAATAGCGGGGGCGAAGAGACCCAGTACTTC. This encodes CASSSNSGGEETQYF.